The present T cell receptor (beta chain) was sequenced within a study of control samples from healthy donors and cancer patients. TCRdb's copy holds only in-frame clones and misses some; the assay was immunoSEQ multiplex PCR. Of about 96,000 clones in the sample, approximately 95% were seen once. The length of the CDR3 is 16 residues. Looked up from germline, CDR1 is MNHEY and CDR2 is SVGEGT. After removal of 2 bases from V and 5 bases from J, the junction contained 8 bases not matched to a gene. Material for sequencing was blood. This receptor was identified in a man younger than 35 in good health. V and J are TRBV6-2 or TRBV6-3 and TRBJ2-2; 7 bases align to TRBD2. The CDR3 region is CASSYGAGVLTGELFF. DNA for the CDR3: TGTGCCAGCAGTTACGGGGCGGGAGTCTTAACCGGGGAGCTGTTTTTT.